This T cell receptor beta chain was retrieved from a study of blood T cells in healthy people across ages. Germline lookup yields CDR1 DFQATT and CDR2 SNEGSKA (reference sequence). Trimming pared 3 bases from V and 5 bases from J, leaving 13 bases between. CDR3 size: 13 residues. A second roughly 7 to 12 cycle PCR used barcoded and J-beta primers. Via MiXCR, TCRdb re-called the 5' RACE reads, giving one row per CDR3 protein. In the table there are around 900,000 distinct CDR3 sequences, under 35% of which are singletons. Donors gave roughly 10 milliliters of peripheral blood apiece. This clonotype occurred many times.

This chain links TRBV20-1 with TRBJ2-5; D gene uncertain. The specimen was blood. The clonotype comes from a woman of 80 years or more in good health. This CDR3 reads CSARGQAFETQYF. In DNA, the CDR3 is TGCAGTGCTAGGGGCCAAGCCTTCGAGACCCAGTACTTC.